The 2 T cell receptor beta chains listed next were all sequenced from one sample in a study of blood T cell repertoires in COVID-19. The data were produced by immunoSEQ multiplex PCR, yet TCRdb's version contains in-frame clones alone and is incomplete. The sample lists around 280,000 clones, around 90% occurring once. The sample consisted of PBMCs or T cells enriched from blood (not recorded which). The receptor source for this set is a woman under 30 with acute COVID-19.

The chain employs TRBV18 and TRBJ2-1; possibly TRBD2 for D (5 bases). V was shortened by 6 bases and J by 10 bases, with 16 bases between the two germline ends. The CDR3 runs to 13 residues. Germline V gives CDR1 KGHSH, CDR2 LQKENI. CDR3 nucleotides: TGTGCCAGCTCCTTTGGGAGAAGCGCGGAGCAGTTCTTC. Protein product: CASSFGRSAEQFF.

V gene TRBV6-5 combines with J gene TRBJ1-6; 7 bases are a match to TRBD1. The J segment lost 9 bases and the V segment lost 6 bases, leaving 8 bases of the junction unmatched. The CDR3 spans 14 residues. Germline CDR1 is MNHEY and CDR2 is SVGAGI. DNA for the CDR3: TGTGCCAGCAGGATACAGGGGTTTAGTTCACCCCTCCACTTT. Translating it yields CASRIQGFSSPLHF.